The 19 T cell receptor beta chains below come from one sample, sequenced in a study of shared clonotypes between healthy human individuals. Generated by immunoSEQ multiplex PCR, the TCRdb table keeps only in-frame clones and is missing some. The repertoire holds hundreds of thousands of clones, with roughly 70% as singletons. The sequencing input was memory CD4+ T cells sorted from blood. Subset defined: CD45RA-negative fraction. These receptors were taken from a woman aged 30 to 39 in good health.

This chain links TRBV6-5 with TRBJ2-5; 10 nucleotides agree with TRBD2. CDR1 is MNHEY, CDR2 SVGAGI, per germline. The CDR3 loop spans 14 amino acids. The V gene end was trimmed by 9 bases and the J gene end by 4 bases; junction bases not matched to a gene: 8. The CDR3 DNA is TGTGCCAGTGCTAGCGGGAGCACGGGAGAGACCCAGTACTTC. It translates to CASASGSTGETQYF.

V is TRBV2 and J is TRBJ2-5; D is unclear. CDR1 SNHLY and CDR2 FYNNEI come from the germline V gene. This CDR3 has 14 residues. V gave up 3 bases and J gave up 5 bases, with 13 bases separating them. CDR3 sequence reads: CASSDPTGGETQYF. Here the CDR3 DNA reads TGTGCCAGCAGTGACCCTACCGGTGGGGAGACCCAGTACTTC.

The CDR3 region has the DNA TGTGCCAGTAGTCCCCGGGGCAAGGGTAACATTCAGTACTTC. Translated, it gives CASSPRGKGNIQYF. The genes are TRBV19 and TRBJ2-4, with D possibly called TRBD1 or TRBD2 (5 bases each). V lost 5 bases to trimming and J lost 7 bases, with 15 bases between them. The CDR3 length is 14 residues. Germline-derived CDR1 and CDR2 are LNHDA and SQIVND (reference sequence).

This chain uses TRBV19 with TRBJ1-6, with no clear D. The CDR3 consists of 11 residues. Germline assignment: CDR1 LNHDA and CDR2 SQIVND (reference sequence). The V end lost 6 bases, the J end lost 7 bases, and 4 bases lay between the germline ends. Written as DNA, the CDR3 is TGTGCCAGTAGAGGGAATTCACCCCTCCACTTT. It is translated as CASRGNSPLHF.

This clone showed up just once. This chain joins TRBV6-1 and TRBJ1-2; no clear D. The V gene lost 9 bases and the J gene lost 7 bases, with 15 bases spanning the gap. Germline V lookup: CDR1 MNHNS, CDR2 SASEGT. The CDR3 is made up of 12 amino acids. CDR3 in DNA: TGTGCCAGGGGAGCTCCCCGAGGTGGCTACACCTTC. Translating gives CARGAPRGGYTF.

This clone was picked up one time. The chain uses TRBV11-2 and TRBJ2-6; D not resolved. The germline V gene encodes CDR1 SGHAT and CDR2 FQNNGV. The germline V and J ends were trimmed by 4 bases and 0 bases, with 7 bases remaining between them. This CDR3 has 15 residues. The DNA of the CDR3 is TGTGCCAGCAGCTCAGGCCCCTCTGGGGCCAACGTCCTGACTTTC. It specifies CASSSGPSGANVLTF.

CDR3 DNA sequence: TGTGCCAGCAGTTTAGGGACAGACCTCACAGATACGCAGTATTTT. It yields the protein CASSLGTDLTDTQYF. The rearrangement joins TRBV28 to TRBJ2-3; 7 bases map to TRBD1. Germline V gene data show CDR1 as MDHEN and CDR2 as SYDVKM. V was clipped by 2 bases and J by 2 bases; unmatched bases: 4. CDR3 size: 15 residues.

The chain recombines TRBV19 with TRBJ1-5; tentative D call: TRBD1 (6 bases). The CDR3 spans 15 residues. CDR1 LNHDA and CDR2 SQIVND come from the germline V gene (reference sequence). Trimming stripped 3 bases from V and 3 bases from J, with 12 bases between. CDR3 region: CASSMGQGINQPQHF. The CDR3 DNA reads TGTGCCAGTAGTATGGGGCAGGGGATCAATCAGCCCCAGCATTTT.

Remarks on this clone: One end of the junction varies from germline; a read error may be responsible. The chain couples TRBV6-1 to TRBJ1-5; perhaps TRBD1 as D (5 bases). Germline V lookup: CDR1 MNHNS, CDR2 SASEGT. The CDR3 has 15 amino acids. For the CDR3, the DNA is TGTGCCAGCAGGGAAGCGCAGGGAAGCAATCAGCCCCAGCATTTT. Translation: CASREAQGSNQPQHF.

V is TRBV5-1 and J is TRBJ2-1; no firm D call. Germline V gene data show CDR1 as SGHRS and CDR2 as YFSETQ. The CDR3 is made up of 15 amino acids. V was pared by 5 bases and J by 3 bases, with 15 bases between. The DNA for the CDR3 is TGCGCCAGCAGTCGCGCGTCAGCGAGCTACAATGAGCAGTTCTTC. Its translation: CASSRASASYNEQFF.

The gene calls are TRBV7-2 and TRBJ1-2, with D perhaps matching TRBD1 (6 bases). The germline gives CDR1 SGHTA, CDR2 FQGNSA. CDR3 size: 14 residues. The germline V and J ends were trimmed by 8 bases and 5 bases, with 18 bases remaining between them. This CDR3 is CASSLGTQLYGYTF. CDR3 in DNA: TGTGCCAGCTCGCTCGGGACACAACTTTATGGCTACACCTTC.

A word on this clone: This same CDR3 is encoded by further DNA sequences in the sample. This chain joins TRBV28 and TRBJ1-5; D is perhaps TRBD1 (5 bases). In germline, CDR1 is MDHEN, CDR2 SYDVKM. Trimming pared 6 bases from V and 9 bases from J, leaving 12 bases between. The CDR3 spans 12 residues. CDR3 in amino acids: CASSRGDRPQHF. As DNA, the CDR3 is TGTGCCAGCAGCCGAGGGGATCGGCCCCAGCATTTT.

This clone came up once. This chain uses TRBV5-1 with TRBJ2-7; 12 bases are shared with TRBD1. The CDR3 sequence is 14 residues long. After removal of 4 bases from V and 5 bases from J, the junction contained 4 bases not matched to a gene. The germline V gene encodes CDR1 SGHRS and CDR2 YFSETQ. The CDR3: CASSAGTGGNEQYF. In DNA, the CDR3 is TGCGCCAGCAGCGCCGGGACAGGGGGCAACGAGCAGTACTTC.

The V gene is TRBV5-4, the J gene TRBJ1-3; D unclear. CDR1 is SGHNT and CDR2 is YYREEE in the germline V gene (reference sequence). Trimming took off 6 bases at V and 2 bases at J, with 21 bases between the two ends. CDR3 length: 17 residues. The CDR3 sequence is CASTPTWGSGPGNTIYF. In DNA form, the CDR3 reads TGTGCCAGCACCCCAACCTGGGGAAGCGGTCCTGGAAACACCATATATTTT.

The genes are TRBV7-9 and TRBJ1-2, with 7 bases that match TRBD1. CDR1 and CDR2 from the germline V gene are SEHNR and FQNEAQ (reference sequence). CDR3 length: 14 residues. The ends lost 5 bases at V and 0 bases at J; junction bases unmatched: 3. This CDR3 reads CASSTGTANYGYTF. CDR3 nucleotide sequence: TGTGCCAGCAGCACCGGGACAGCTAACTATGGCTACACCTTC.

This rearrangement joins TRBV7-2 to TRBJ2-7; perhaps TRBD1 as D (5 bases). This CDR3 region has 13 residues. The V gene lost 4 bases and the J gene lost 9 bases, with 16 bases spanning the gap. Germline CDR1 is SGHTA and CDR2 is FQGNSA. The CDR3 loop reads CASSSQGATGQYF. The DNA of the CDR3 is TGTGCCAGCAGCTCCCAAGGGGCCACGGGGCAGTACTTC. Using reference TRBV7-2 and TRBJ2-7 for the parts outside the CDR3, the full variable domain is GAGVSQSPSNKVTEKGKDVELRCDPISGHTALYWYRQSLGQGLEFLIYFQGNSAPDKSGLPSDRFSAERTGGSVSTLTIQRTQQEDSAVYLCASSSQGATGQYFGPGTRLTVT.

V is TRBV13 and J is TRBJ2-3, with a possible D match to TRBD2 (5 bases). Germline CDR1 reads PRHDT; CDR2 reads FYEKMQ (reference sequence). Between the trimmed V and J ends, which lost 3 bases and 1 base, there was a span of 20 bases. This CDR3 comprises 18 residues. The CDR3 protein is CASSFTGSSVFGTDTQYF. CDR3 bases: TGTGCCAGCAGCTTTACGGGGAGTTCAGTTTTCGGCACAGATACGCAGTATTTT.

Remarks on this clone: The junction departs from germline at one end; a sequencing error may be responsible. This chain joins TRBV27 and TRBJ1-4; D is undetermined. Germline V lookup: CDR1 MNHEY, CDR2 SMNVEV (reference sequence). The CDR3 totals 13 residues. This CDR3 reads CASSLFPKEKLFF. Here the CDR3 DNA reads TGTGCCAGCAGTTTATTCCCTAAGGAAAAACTGTTTTTT. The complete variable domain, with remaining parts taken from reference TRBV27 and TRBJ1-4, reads EAQVTQNPRYLITVTGKKLTVTCSQNMNHEYMSWYRQDPGLGLRQIYYSMNVEVTDKGDVPEGYKVSRKEKRNFPLILESPSPNQTSLYFCASSLFPKEKLFFGSGTQLSVL.

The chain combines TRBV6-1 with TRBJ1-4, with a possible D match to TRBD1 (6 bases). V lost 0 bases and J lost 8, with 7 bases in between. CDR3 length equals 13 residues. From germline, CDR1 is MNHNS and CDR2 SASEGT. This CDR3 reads CASSEAQGEKLFF. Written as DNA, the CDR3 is TGTGCCAGCAGTGAAGCCCAGGGGGAAAAACTGTTTTTT.